Below, 9 T cell receptor beta chains from the same sample are listed, as sequenced in a study of glioma-infiltrating T cells. Amplification of TCR alpha and beta CDR3 regions from RNA used iRepertoire nested multiplex PCR. TCRdb reprocessed the multiplex PCR reads with MiXCR, giving one entry per CDR3 protein. This sample carries 44,000 or so distinct CDR3 sequences, 20% to 25% of them seen once, and the ten largest clones take almost 6.5%. Sequencing used glioma tissue, nonneoplastic brain tissue, or PBMCs (not recorded which). The receptors come from a human donor with low-grade glioma or glioblastoma, undergoing nonglioma brain surgery, or in good health (not recorded which).

Worth noting for this clonotype: Its ends do not fully match the called genes, so a read error is possible. This chain joins TRBV24-1 and TRBJ1-2; possible D gene TRBD1, 5 bases. This CDR3 spans 15 amino acids. From germline, CDR1 is KGHDR and CDR2 SFDVKD. CDR3 DNA sequence: TGTGCTACCAGTGACCCGACGGGGCGGGACTATGACTACACCTTC. Residues: CATSDPTGRDYDYTF.

Concerning this clonotype itself: It may be a read error: a sequence one base away is much more abundant. V gene TRBV4-1 combines with J gene TRBJ2-5; D unclear. The CDR3 runs 16 residues. Germline lookup yields CDR1 MGHRA and CDR2 YSYEKL. CDR3 protein: CASSQGHLSGQETQCF. The CDR3 region has the DNA TGCGCCAGCAGCCAAGGGCATCTTTCCGGCCAAGAGACCCAGTGCTTC.

This clonotype was recorded many times. The chain joins TRBV6-6 to TRBJ2-3; D gene ambiguous. In germline, CDR1 is MNHNY, CDR2 SVGAGI (reference sequence). CDR3 length equals 16 residues. Trimming removed 2 bases at V and 1 base at J, with 13 bases between. The CDR3 spells CASSYTPAHRTDTQYF. The CDR3 region has the DNA TGTGCCAGCAGTTACACACCCGCGCACCGCACAGATACGCAGTATTTT.

The rearrangement joins TRBV5-1 to TRBJ2-3; D may be TRBD2 (6 bases). The CDR3 is made up of 16 amino acids. The V gene's germline CDR1 is SGHRS and CDR2 YFSETQ. V was trimmed by 2 bases and J by 10 bases, leaving 23 bases between them. The CDR3 DNA follows: TGCGCCAGCAGCTTAACCGGGACTCTGAGAGAACCGGCGCAGTATTTT. It codes for CASSLTGTLREPAQYF.

Of note for this clonotype: This may come from a read error, since a much larger clone is one base off. The CDR3: CASSAKGPYNSPLHF. The CDR3 DNA reads TGTGCCAGCAGCGCCAAGGGCCCCTATAATTCACCCCTCCACTTT. The V gene is TRBV5-4, the J gene TRBJ1-6; D unresolved. CDR1 is SGHNT and CDR2 is YYREEE in the germline V gene (reference sequence). This CDR3 has 15 residues. Trimming removed 4 bases at V and 2 bases at J, with 10 bases between.

This chain links TRBV29-1 with TRBJ2-3; D is uncertain. Germline V gene lookup returns CDR1 SQVTM and CDR2 ANQGSEA. The length of the CDR3 is 13 residues. Trimming removed 4 bases at V and 5 bases at J, with 13 bases between. The CDR3: CSVGPRHIDTQYF. The CDR3 coding sequence is TGCAGCGTTGGCCCACGGCACATAGATACGCAGTATTTT.

This clonotype was observed at least ten times. The V call is TRBV4-1, the J call TRBJ2-5; 12 nucleotides match TRBD1. CDR1 is MGHRA and CDR2 is YSYEKL in the germline V gene. The V and J ends lost 4 bases and 4 bases, in that order; junction bases with no gene match: 7. The CDR3 is 16 residues long. The CDR3 sequence: CASSLGGQGASETQYF. CDR3 nucleotides: TGCGCCAGCAGCCTTGGGGGACAGGGGGCGTCAGAGACCCAGTACTTC.

This clonotype was seen repeatedly, ten times or more. The chain uses TRBV6-1 and TRBJ1-1; 11 nucleotides line up with TRBD1. V was pared by 7 bases and J by 4 bases, with 2 bases of the junction left unmatched. This CDR3 spans 13 amino acids. The germline gives CDR1 MNHNS, CDR2 SASEGT. The CDR3 DNA sequence: TGTGCCAGCACTGGGACAGGGGGCACTGAAGCTTTCTTT. Amino acid sequence: CASTGTGGTEAFF.

Many counts were recorded for this clonotype. V is TRBV4-1 and J is TRBJ2-1; D gene ambiguous. The ends were cut back, 0 bases at V and 8 bases at J, with 14 bases in the middle. Per germline, CDR1 MGHRA and CDR2 YSYEKL. The CDR3 is 15 residues long. The chain's CDR3 is CASSQDWAEKDEQFF. CDR3 nucleotides: TGCGCCAGCAGCCAAGATTGGGCGGAGAAGGATGAGCAGTTCTTC.